Listed below are T cell receptor beta chains from one sample, sequenced in a study of T cells in Graves' hyperthyroidism and ophthalmopathy. TCRdb reprocessed the multiplex PCR reads via MiXCR and lists one record per CDR3 protein. Among hundreds of thousands of distinct CDR3 sequences listed, 35% were seen once. The sample consisted of blood. The receptors shown here come from a woman between 40 and 55 years old with Graves' hyperthyroidism. Both conserved end residues are part of each CDR3. Fields, in order: V gene, J gene, clone size, D gene, CDR3 protein, CDR3 DNA. The D gene is left open where the match is weak. Clone size is shown for a subset of rows, as once, few, many or a class of expanded clone.

v_call: TRBV20-1; j_call: TRBJ1-3; clone_size: many; d_call: NA; cdr3_aa: CTSKGPGNTIYF; cdr3_nt: TGCACCAGTAAGGGACCTGGAAACACCATATATTTT
v_call: TRBV7-3; j_call: TRBJ1-5; clone_size: few; d_call: TRBD1; cdr3_aa: CASSQDIGGYNQPQHF; cdr3_nt: TGTGCCAGCAGCCAAGACATAGGGGGCTACAATCAGCCCCAGCATTTT
v_call: TRBV6-5; j_call: TRBJ1-5; clone_size: few; d_call: NA; cdr3_aa: CASSYLISNQPQHF; cdr3_nt: TGTGCCAGCAGTTACCTCATTAGCAATCAGCCCCAGCATTTT
v_call: TRBV7-9; j_call: TRBJ1-2; clone_size: few; d_call: NA; cdr3_aa: CASSPSPEATYGYTF; cdr3_nt: TGTGCCAGCAGCCCGAGCCCGGAAGCTACTTATGGCTACACCTTC
v_call: TRBV6-5; j_call: TRBJ1-1; clone_size: many; d_call: NA; cdr3_aa: CASSRQQGIVTEAFF; cdr3_nt: TGTGCCAGCAGTCGACAACAGGGCATCGTCACTGAAGCTTTCTTT
v_call: TRBV7-2; j_call: TRBJ1-4; clone_size: NA; d_call: NA; cdr3_aa: CASSFQGGANEKLFF; cdr3_nt: TGTGCCAGCAGCTTTCAAGGGGGAGCTAATGAAAAACTGTTTTTT
v_call: TRBV10-3; j_call: TRBJ2-7; clone_size: NA; d_call: TRBD2; cdr3_aa: CAISEGREINVDEQYF; cdr3_nt: TGTGCCATCAGTGAGGGGCGGGAGATTAACGTCGACGAGCAGTACTTC
v_call: TRBV20-1; j_call: TRBJ2-3; clone_size: NA; d_call: TRBD2; cdr3_aa: CSAMGGRYTDTQYF; cdr3_nt: TGCAGTGCTATGGGCGGGAGGTACACAGATACGCAGTATTTT
v_call: TRBV29-1; j_call: TRBJ1-4; clone_size: NA; d_call: TRBD1; cdr3_aa: CSAETGADEKLFF; cdr3_nt: TGCAGCGCTGAGACAGGGGCGGATGAAAAACTGTTTTTT
v_call: TRBV7-2; j_call: TRBJ2-5; clone_size: once; d_call: TRBD1; cdr3_aa: CASSQRQGVETQYF; cdr3_nt: TGCGCCAGCAGCCAGCGACAGGGAGTAGAGACCCAGTACTTC
v_call: TRBV4-3; j_call: TRBJ2-5; clone_size: NA; d_call: TRBD2; cdr3_aa: CASSQELAGGQEAQYF; cdr3_nt: TGCGCCAGCAGCCAAGAACTAGCGGGGGGGCAAGAGGCCCAGTACTTC
v_call: TRBV7-2; j_call: TRBJ2-5; clone_size: many; d_call: TRBD1; cdr3_aa: CASSQGEGGWETQYF; cdr3_nt: TGTGCCAGCAGTCAAGGGGAAGGGGGCTGGGAGACCCAGTACTTC
v_call: TRBV7-9; j_call: TRBJ2-7; clone_size: many; d_call: TRBD1; cdr3_aa: CASSPEGQGLTYEQYF; cdr3_nt: TGTGCCAGCAGCCCGGAGGGACAGGGTCTAACCTACGAGCAGTACTTC
v_call: TRBV10-3; j_call: TRBJ2-7; clone_size: NA; d_call: TRBD2; cdr3_aa: CAISDQPTTSGTQALGEQYF; cdr3_nt: TGTGCCATCAGTGACCAACCCACGACTAGCGGGACCCAAGCACTGGGCGAGCAGTACTTC
v_call: TRBV20-1; j_call: TRBJ1-6; clone_size: NA; d_call: NA; cdr3_aa: CSARGGGSTNSPLHF; cdr3_nt: TGCAGTGCCCGAGGGGGGGGTTCCACAAATTCACCCCTCCACTTT
v_call: TRBV11-2; j_call: TRBJ2-7; clone_size: NA; d_call: NA; cdr3_aa: CASSSESMENEQYF; cdr3_nt: TGTGCCAGCAGCTCAGAATCCATGGAGAACGAGCAGTACTTC
v_call: TRBV15; j_call: TRBJ2-3; clone_size: NA; d_call: NA; cdr3_aa: CATSRDRGPGGRQYF; cdr3_nt: TGTGCCACCAGCAGAGATCGCGGGCCAGGTGGGCGGCAGTATTTT
v_call: TRBV4-3; j_call: TRBJ1-6; clone_size: few; d_call: NA; cdr3_aa: CASSQAQANSPLHF; cdr3_nt: TGCGCCAGCAGCCAAGCGCAGGCTAATTCACCCCTCCACTTT
v_call: TRBV5-1; j_call: TRBJ1-1; clone_size: NA; d_call: TRBD1; cdr3_aa: CASSLLTGRGRTEALF; cdr3_nt: TGTGCCAGCAGCTTGTTGACAGGGAGGGGAAGAACTGAAGCTCTCTTT
v_call: TRBV9; j_call: TRBJ1-1; clone_size: NA; d_call: TRBD1; cdr3_aa: CASRPGTGREAFF; cdr3_nt: TGTGCCAGCAGGCCCGGGACAGGTAGAGAAGCTTTCTTT